Each of the 29 T cell receptor beta chains below was sequenced from the same sample in a study of blood T cell repertoires in COVID-19. Sequenced by immunoSEQ multiplex PCR; TCRdb stores in-frame clones only, minus some. The data hold 55,000 to 80,000 clones, with around 90% observed a single time. Specimen: peripheral blood. The source of these receptors is a human donor in a cohort sampled during active COVID-19.

This chain links TRBV5-4 with TRBJ2-3; 8 positions match TRBD2. Trimming took 3 bases from V and 6 from J; bases not matched to a gene: 3. CDR1 SGHNT and CDR2 YYREEE come from the germline V gene (reference sequence). CDR3 length: 13 amino acids. The CDR3 is CASSSGGVDTQYF. In nucleotides, the CDR3 is TGTGCCAGCAGCTCGGGGGGGGTGGATACGCAGTATTTT.

J is TRBJ1-1 and V is TRBV7-9; D might be TRBD1 (6 bases). The germline V gene encodes CDR1 SEHNR and CDR2 FQNEAQ (reference sequence). V gave up 3 bases and J gave up 1 base, with 12 bases separating them. This CDR3 spans 15 amino acids. The CDR3 nucleotides are TGTGCCAGCAGCTTTCTTCCCAGGGGGAACACTGAAGCTTTCTTT. As protein: CASSFLPRGNTEAFF.

This chain links TRBV3-1 (or the pseudogene TRBV3-2) with TRBJ2-1; 7 bases map to TRBD2. J was trimmed by 9 bases and V by 7 bases; bases with no gene match: 9. The CDR3 has 13 amino acids. Germline loops: CDR1 LGHDT, CDR2 YNNKEL (reference sequence). The CDR3 protein is CASNPPAGAEQFF. CDR3 DNA sequence: TGTGCCAGCAATCCCCCGGCGGGAGCTGAGCAGTTCTTC.

This clone was seen more than once but under ten times. This chain links TRBV7-2 with TRBJ1-6; maybe TRBD1 (6 bases). Per germline, CDR1 SGHTA and CDR2 FQGNSA. V lost 4 bases and J 8 bases, leaving 12 bases between the germline ends. This CDR3 is 14 amino acids long. The CDR3 nucleotides read TGTGCCAGCAGCTGGGGGCTGGGGGATTCACCCCTCCACTTT. Its translation: CASSWGLGDSPLHF.

The chain has TRBV5-1 and TRBJ2-4; maybe TRBD1 (6 bases). V shed 6 bases and J shed 3 bases, with 13 bases lying between them. The V gene's germline CDR1 is SGHRS and CDR2 YFSETQ. This CDR3 region has 14 residues. The CDR3 DNA reads TGCGCCAGCAAACTGGGGGCAGACAAAAACATTCAGTACTTC. Translating gives CASKLGADKNIQYF.

V is TRBV7-2 and J is TRBJ1-2; possibly TRBD1 for D (6 bases). The germline V and J ends were trimmed by 8 bases and 6 bases, with 10 bases remaining between them. The CDR3 is made up of 11 amino acids. CDR1 and CDR2 (germline): SGHTA, FQGNSA. The CDR3: CASGYRDGYTF. The CDR3 region has the DNA TGTGCCAGCGGATACAGGGATGGCTACACCTTC.

The chain uses TRBV27 and TRBJ2-3; no reliable D call. CDR3 length equals 14 residues. V was cut by 2 bases and J by 2 bases, with 8 bases left in between. Germline CDR1 and CDR2: MNHEY and SMNVEV (reference sequence). The CDR3 protein is CASSLVRFTDTQYF. CDR3 DNA: TGTGCCAGCAGTTTAGTTCGGTTCACAGATACGCAGTATTTT.

The gene calls are TRBV19 and TRBJ2-2; the D is unclear. The CDR3 length is 14 residues. The V end lost 2 bases, the J end lost 1 base, and 5 bases lay between the germline ends. The V gene's germline CDR1 is LNHDA and CDR2 SQIVND (reference sequence). CDR3 residues: CASSINQNTGELFF. The CDR3 bases are TGTGCCAGTAGTATAAATCAGAACACCGGGGAGCTGTTTTTT.

The rearrangement joins TRBV30 to TRBJ1-5; D call uncertain. CDR3 length: 13 residues. Germline CDR1 reads GTSNPN; CDR2 reads SVGIG (reference sequence). Between the trimmed V and J ends, which lost 5 bases and 2 bases, there was a span of 10 bases. CDR3 DNA sequence: TGTGCCTGGGGTCGGTTGGGCAATCAGCCCCAGCATTTT. This translates into CAWGRLGNQPQHF.

The CDR3 region is CASRITSGSSDTQYF. In nucleotides, the CDR3 is TGCGCCAGCAGAATCACTAGCGGGAGTTCAGATACGCAGTATTTT. The chain recombines TRBV10-2 with TRBJ2-3; TRBD2 matches 11 bases. This CDR3 region has 15 residues. With 6 bases clipped from V and 4 bases from J, the junction kept 6 bases outside the gene matches. Germline CDR1 is WSHSY and CDR2 is SAAADI.

The chain is built from TRBV5-4 and TRBJ1-2; 9 nucleotides agree with TRBD1. V gave up 0 bases and J gave up 11 bases; unmatched junction bases: 2. The CDR3 has 12 amino acids. CDR1 is SGHNT and CDR2 is YYREEE in the germline V gene (reference sequence). CDR3 sequence (DNA): TGTGCCAGCAGCTTGGTACAGGGGGCTTACACCTTC. Translating gives CASSLVQGAYTF.

The chain joins TRBV6-5 to TRBJ1-4, with 7 bases lining up with TRBD1. Unmatched junction bases numbered 4, after V lost 7 bases and J lost 5 bases. From germline, CDR1 is MNHEY and CDR2 SVGAGI. The CDR3 consists of 13 residues. CDR3 DNA: TGTGCCAGCACCGACAGGGAGAATGAAAAACTGTTTTTT. Protein: CASTDRENEKLFF.

The chain uses TRBV7-2 and TRBJ2-2, with 7 bases identical to TRBD2. The germline gives CDR1 SGHTA, CDR2 FQGNSA. V was pared by 5 bases and J by 6 bases, with 9 bases of the junction left unmatched. The CDR3 extends over 15 amino acids. CDR3 coding DNA: TGTGCCAGCAGCATAGACGGGAGGTGGGCCGGGGAGCTGTTTTTT. Translated: CASSIDGRWAGELFF.

This clone was seen just once. The V and J genes are TRBV7-2 and TRBJ2-4; D may be TRBD2 (5 bases). The CDR3 is 19 residues long. The V gene lost 1 base and the J gene lost 2 bases, with 21 bases spanning the gap. CDR1 and CDR2 (germline): SGHTA, FQGNSA. The CDR3 DNA follows: TGTGCCAGCAGCTTAGTACGCACCCGAGGAGGAAGGTCCAAAAACATTCAGTACTTC. The encoded protein is CASSLVRTRGGRSKNIQYF.

This chain uses TRBV3-1 (or the pseudogene TRBV3-2) with TRBJ1-1; TRBD1 aligns across 7 bases. The CDR3 length is 12 residues. The V gene's germline CDR1 is LGHDT and CDR2 YNNKEL (reference sequence). The V segment lost 4 bases and the J segment 7 bases; nucleotides outside the gene matches: 3. The CDR3 nucleotides are TGTGCCAGCAGCCGGACAGGCCTTGAAGCTTTCTTT. As protein: CASSRTGLEAFF.

The genes are TRBV5-8 and TRBJ1-1; tentative D call: TRBD1 (6 bases). The V and J ends lost 4 bases and 11 bases respectively, with 21 bases between them. Germline CDR1 reads SGHTS; CDR2 reads YDEGEE. The CDR3 covers 14 residues. CDR3 residues: CASSTPQGREEAFF. CDR3 nucleotides: TGTGCCAGCAGCACGCCACAGGGTCGTGAGGAGGCTTTCTTT.

The chain joins TRBV28 to TRBJ1-3; no firm D call. Germline V gene data show CDR1 as MDHEN and CDR2 as SYDVKM. V gave up 5 bases and J gave up 2 bases, with 7 bases separating them. CDR3 length equals 13 residues. DNA for the CDR3: TGTGCCAGCAGTCTGCGTGCTGGAAACACCATATATTTT. Its translation is CASSLRAGNTIYF.

The V and J genes are TRBV7-2 and TRBJ1-1, with TRBD1 as a possible D gene (5 bases). The CDR3 extends over 15 amino acids. Germline V gene lookup returns CDR1 SGHTA and CDR2 FQGNSA. The ends were cut back, 0 bases at V and 5 bases at J, with 13 bases in the middle. In DNA, the CDR3 is TGTGCCAGCAGCTTAGCGAGGGCGGGGGGAACTGAAGCTTTCTTT. Protein product: CASSLARAGGTEAFF.

The V call is TRBV2, the J call TRBJ1-5, with 9 bases that match TRBD1. The J segment lost 0 bases and the V segment lost 5 bases, leaving 2 bases of the junction unmatched. The CDR3 extends over 15 amino acids. Germline-derived CDR1 and CDR2 are SNHLY and FYNNEI. CDR3 protein: CASSRQGDSNQPQHF. CDR3 nucleotide sequence: TGTGCCAGCAGTCGACAGGGGGATAGCAATCAGCCCCAGCATTTT. The complete variable domain, with remaining parts taken from reference TRBV2 and TRBJ1-5, reads EPEVTQTPSHQVTQMGQEVILRCVPISNHLYFYWYRQILGQKVEFLVSFYNNEISEKSEIFDDQFSVERPDGSNFTLKIRSTKLEDSAMYFCASSRQGDSNQPQHFGDGTRLSIL.

The chain links TRBV5-4 to TRBJ2-5; D is unresolved. This CDR3 is 15 amino acids long. Trimming pared 4 bases from V and 3 bases from J, leaving 16 bases between. The germline gives CDR1 SGHNT, CDR2 YYREEE (reference sequence). CDR3 sequence (DNA): TGTGCCAGCAGCCCCCGGCCCGGAGAGAAAGAGACCCAGTACTTC. It specifies CASSPRPGEKETQYF.

J is TRBJ1-1 and V is TRBV7-9; D not certain. This CDR3 contains 13 residues. V lost 3 bases, J lost 4 bases, and 9 bases lay in between. Germline assignment: CDR1 SEHNR and CDR2 FQNEAQ (reference sequence). For the CDR3, the DNA is TGTGCCAGCAGCTTTGAGCAACTCACTGAAGCTTTCTTT. Protein sequence: CASSFEQLTEAFF.

The chain couples TRBV30 to TRBJ1-1, with no clear D. The germline gives CDR1 GTSNPN, CDR2 SVGIG (reference sequence). V was trimmed by 0 bases and J by 3 bases, leaving 14 bases between them. CDR3 length: 15 residues. CDR3 DNA: TGTGCCTGGAGTGTAAGAGTCGCAGGTTACACTGAAGCTTTCTTT. Translating it yields CAWSVRVAGYTEAFF.

This chain connects TRBV7-9 to TRBJ2-1, with 7 nucleotides matching TRBD2. The CDR3 is made up of 12 amino acids. Germline values: CDR1 SEHNR, CDR2 FQNEAQ (reference sequence). J gave up 8 bases and V 8 bases, and 6 bases lay outside the gene matches. This CDR3 reads CASGGSRDEQFF. The CDR3 DNA reads as TGTGCCAGCGGCGGGAGCCGGGATGAGCAGTTCTTC.

The chain employs TRBV4-2 and TRBJ1-2; the D is unclear. V lost 1 base and J 2 bases, leaving 20 bases between the germline ends. The CDR3 loop spans 18 amino acids. Germline CDR1 is LGHNA and CDR2 is YNFKEQ. The CDR3 is CASSQGGDKASLNYGYTF. DNA of the CDR3: TGTGCCAGCAGCCAAGGGGGAGACAAGGCCTCTCTAAACTATGGCTACACCTTC.

J is TRBJ2-7 and V is TRBV5-1, with a possible D match to TRBD1 (5 bases). CDR1 is SGHRS and CDR2 is YFSETQ in the germline V gene. The CDR3 runs 13 residues. V gave up 0 bases and J gave up 4 bases, with 8 bases separating them. CDR3 in DNA: TGCGCCAGCAGCTTGGGACAGTGGTACGAGCAGTACTTC. Its protein product is CASSLGQWYEQYF.

This clone turned up a few times. The CDR3 sequence is CASSQGGRFYNSPLHF. The CDR3 nucleotides read TGCGCCAGCAGCCAAGGGGGGCGCTTCTATAATTCACCCCTCCACTTT. The chain is built from TRBV4-1 and TRBJ1-6; D is perhaps TRBD1 (6 bases). The CDR3 is 16 residues long. V dropped 1 base and J dropped 3 bases, with 10 bases sitting between them. The germline V gene encodes CDR1 MGHRA and CDR2 YSYEKL.

This rearrangement joins TRBV23-1 to TRBJ1-2; 9 nucleotides agree with TRBD1. TRBV23-1 is an ORF; its function is uncertain. The CDR3 length is 14 residues. The J segment lost 6 bases and the V segment lost 2 bases, leaving 4 bases of the junction unmatched. CDR3 loop: CASSQTGGGHGYTF. CDR3 nucleotide sequence: TGCGCCAGCAGTCAAACAGGGGGCGGGCATGGCTACACCTTC.

This clone was detected a few times. This sequence joins TRBV5-1 and TRBJ2-2; the match to TRBD1 covers 7 bases. The germline gives CDR1 SGHRS, CDR2 YFSETQ. This CDR3 region has 15 residues. With V trimmed by 5 bases and J by 0 bases, 4 bases remained unmatched. The CDR3 loop reads CASSTGTANTGELFF. The CDR3 DNA is TGCGCCAGCAGTACCGGGACAGCGAACACCGGGGAGCTGTTTTTT.

V gene TRBV5-4 combines with J gene TRBJ1-2, with 7 bases aligning to TRBD1. CDR1 is SGHNT, CDR2 YYREEE, per germline (reference sequence). The CDR3 loop spans 13 amino acids. Trimming at V came to 0 bases and at J to 4 bases, leaving 0 bases not matched to a gene. The CDR3 protein is CASSLEGAYGYTF. The CDR3 bases are TGTGCCAGCAGCTTGGAGGGGGCCTATGGCTACACCTTC.